This TCR beta chain was sequenced during a study of regulatory dendritic cells for organ transplantation. This table comes from immunoSEQ multiplex PCR, and its TCRdb copy is limited to in-frame clones, with some not included. This sample carries fewer than 25,000 clones, 74% of them seen once, and the ten largest clones take about 0.84%. Broader study findings: Naive T cells showed high diversity, memory cells less, memory CD8+ least.

Naive CD45RA+ and memory CD45RO+ CD4+ or CD8+ T cells were FACS-sorted. CDR1 and CDR2 (germline): SGHRS, YFSETQ. Trimming stripped 4 bases from V and 0 bases from J, with 14 bases between. The CDR3 runs to 15 residues. Worth noting for this clone: The target antigen is unknown.

Material for sequencing was memory CD4+ T cells from blood. Subset in this sample: CD45RO+ memory T cells. This TCR derives from a human donor in good health. The chain has TRBV5-1 and TRBJ2-7, with a tentative D call TRBD2 (6 bases). CDR3 DNA sequence: TGCGCCAGCAGCGGGCAGCGACTAGACTCCTACGAGCAGTACTTC. Amino acids: CASSGQRLDSYEQYF.